What follows are 5 T cell receptor beta chains derived from one specimen sequenced in a study of T cell changes during pregnancy in multiple sclerosis. Repertoires were generated with immunoSEQ multiplex PCR, while TCRdb's copy carries only in-frame clones and drops some. The sample holds roughly 50,000 clones, 85% to 95% seen once. Material: CD4+ T cells from peripheral blood mononuclear cells, obtained in the third trimester of pregnancy. All receptors derive from a female donor with multiple sclerosis, enrolled in a pregnancy study.

This clone was observed once. The V gene is TRBV7-9, the J gene TRBJ2-3; D gene unclear. Between the trimmed V and J ends, which lost 1 base and 0 bases, there was a span of 8 bases. CDR3 length: 15 residues. CDR1 and CDR2 (germline): SEHNR, FQNEAQ (reference sequence). CDR3 nucleotides: TGTGCCAGCAGCTTAGTACTCGGGAGCACAGATACGCAGTATTTT. This codes for CASSLVLGSTDTQYF.

The CDR3 coding sequence is TGTGCCAGCAGTTTTCAGGGAACGAGCAATCAGCCCCAGCATTTT. Its protein product is CASSFQGTSNQPQHF. The chain couples TRBV28 to TRBJ1-5, with D possibly matching TRBD1 (5 bases). Deletions cut 3 bases from V and 1 base from J, with 10 bases between. The germline CDR1 and CDR2 sequences are MDHEN and SYDVKM. The CDR3 has 15 residues.

This chain connects TRBV28 to TRBJ2-7; TRBD2 matches at 10 bases. The CDR3 consists of 17 residues. Germline V gives CDR1 MDHEN, CDR2 SYDVKM. V shed 1 base, J shed 2 bases, and the junction held 8 bases outside the gene matches. The DNA of the CDR3 is TGTGCCAGCAGTTTATCAGCGGGAGGGCCGGGGACCTACGAGCAGTACTTC. It specifies CASSLSAGGPGTYEQYF. Looking up the rest from reference TRBV28 and TRBJ2-7 gives the full variable domain: DVKVTQSSRYLVKRTGEKVFLECVQDMDHENMFWYRQDPGLGLRLIYFSYDVKMKEKGDIPEGYSVSREKKERFSLILESASTNQTSMYLCASSLSAGGPGTYEQYFGPGTRLTVT.

The chain has TRBV23-1 and TRBJ2-7; 8 bases agree with TRBD1. TRBV23-1 is assigned to the ORF class and has an uncertain function. This CDR3 has 15 amino acids. Trimming removed 3 bases from V and 5 bases from J; junction bases left unmatched: 9. As DNA, the CDR3 is TGCGCCAGCAGTCATCCGAGGACAGGGTTCCACGAGCAGTACTTC. It is translated as CASSHPRTGFHEQYF.

The chain links TRBV5-6 to TRBJ2-3; the D is unclear. The CDR3 spans 14 residues. Trimming stripped 1 base from V and 0 bases from J, with 6 bases between. From germline, CDR1 is SGHDT and CDR2 YYEEEE. The CDR3 nucleotides are TGTGCCAGCAGCTTGTTGACTAGCACAGATACGCAGTATTTT. It encodes CASSLLTSTDTQYF.